One sample yielded the 12 T cell receptor beta chains listed below, sequenced in a study of blood T cell repertoires in COVID-19. Only in-frame clones appear in the TCRdb table, and some are missing; sequencing was by immunoSEQ multiplex PCR. The sample lists roughly 400,000 clones; about 90% were seen once. The specimen was PBMCs or T cells enriched from blood (not recorded which). Source of these receptors: a woman aged 30 to 39 who had recovered from COVID-19.

This chain's CDR3 is CASKRGRETEAFF. CDR3 bases: TGTGCCAGTAAGAGGGGGAGGGAGACTGAAGCTTTCTTT. The rearrangement joins TRBV19 to TRBJ1-1, with D maybe TRBD1 (6 bases). The V end lost 7 bases, the J end lost 5 bases, and 14 bases lay between the germline ends. The CDR3 sequence is 13 residues long. Germline values: CDR1 LNHDA, CDR2 SQIVND (reference sequence).

The CDR3 spells CASSSGLAGNNEQFF. The CDR3, as DNA: TGTGCCAGCAGCTCGGGACTAGCGGGGAACAATGAGCAGTTCTTC. The rearrangement uses TRBV7-9 and TRBJ2-1; the match to TRBD2 covers 13 bases. The CDR3 covers 15 residues. The ends lost 4 bases at V and 5 bases at J; junction bases unmatched: 2. CDR1 and CDR2 (germline): SEHNR, FQNEAQ (reference sequence).

The rearrangement uses TRBV7-2 and TRBJ2-7; a possible D gene is TRBD1 (5 bases). Trimming shortened V by 3 bases and J by 2 bases, and 11 bases separated the two germline ends. CDR1 and CDR2 from the germline V gene are SGHTA and FQGNSA. This CDR3 comprises 14 residues. The CDR3 region has the DNA TGTGCCAGCAGCTTTTCACAGGCTACCTACGAGCAGTACTTC. This encodes CASSFSQATYEQYF.

V and J are TRBV10-1 and TRBJ2-1, with 10 bases fitting TRBD2. The CDR3 consists of 16 residues. The V and J ends lost 3 bases and 4 bases, in that order; junction bases with no gene match: 6. Germline V lookup: CDR1 WNHNN, CDR2 SYGVQD (reference sequence). CDR3 protein: CASSETLAGTYNEQFF. For the CDR3, the DNA is TGCGCCAGCAGTGAAACACTAGCGGGGACTTACAATGAGCAGTTCTTC.

The chain is built from TRBV5-1 and TRBJ2-5; a weak D match, TRBD2 (6 bases). The V gene's germline CDR1 is SGHRS and CDR2 YFSETQ. This CDR3 has 15 amino acids. The germline V and J ends were trimmed by 4 bases and 7 bases, with 20 bases remaining between them. CDR3 nucleotides: TGCGCCAGCAGCCCCCCTTCCGTGGGACTTGGGACCCAGTACTTC. It encodes CASSPPSVGLGTQYF.

The rearrangement links TRBV7-2 to TRBJ1-6; D unresolved. The V gene's germline CDR1 is SGHTA and CDR2 FQGNSA. The V end lost 7 bases, the J end lost 8 bases, and 18 bases lay between the germline ends. CDR3 length: 15 residues. In nucleotides, the CDR3 is TGTGCCAGCACCTCCCGGGAGGGCCTTCATTCACCCCTCCACTTT. It translates to CASTSREGLHSPLHF.

The chain recombines TRBV13 with TRBJ1-6, with D unresolved. CDR3 length: 14 amino acids. Trimming took 3 bases from V and 9 from J, leaving 12 bases between them. The germline CDR1 and CDR2 sequences are PRHDT and FYEKMQ (reference sequence). The DNA for the CDR3 is TGTGCCAGCAGCTTTAAGTCTGAGCGTTCACCCCTCCACTTT. It specifies CASSFKSERSPLHF.

The J gene is TRBJ2-3, the V gene TRBV28; D ambiguous. V lost 5 bases to trimming and J lost 4 bases, with 7 bases between them. Germline V lookup: CDR1 MDHEN, CDR2 SYDVKM. The CDR3 extends over 12 amino acids. The CDR3 region is CASSLQADTQYF. In DNA form, the CDR3 reads TGTGCCAGCAGTCTTCAGGCAGATACGCAGTATTTT.

V is TRBV28 and J is TRBJ1-5; possible D gene TRBD1, 5 bases. Trimming left V 1 base short and J 3 bases short, with 7 bases between. The CDR3 is 14 residues long. The germline CDR1 and CDR2 sequences are MDHEN and SYDVKM. The CDR3: CASSLSGINQPQHF. The CDR3 DNA is TGTGCCAGCAGTTTATCAGGGATCAATCAGCCCCAGCATTTT.

The J gene is TRBJ2-1, the V gene TRBV5-4, with 11 bases that match TRBD2. Germline V gene lookup returns CDR1 SGHNT and CDR2 YYREEE (reference sequence). The junction had 15 bases not matched to a gene; V was cut back by 4 bases and J by 0 bases. The CDR3 runs 20 residues. The CDR3 here is CASSPTSGRSFRSSYNEQFF. CDR3 in DNA: TGTGCCAGCAGCCCAACTAGCGGGAGAAGTTTCCGCAGCTCCTACAATGAGCAGTTCTTC.

The chain links TRBV7-9 to TRBJ2-7; D is perhaps TRBD1 (6 bases). Germline CDR1 and CDR2: SEHNR and FQNEAQ (reference sequence). The CDR3 spans 14 residues. With 4 bases removed from V and 0 bases from J, the gap between germline ends came to 10 bases. The CDR3 is CASSSGTTSYEQYF. CDR3 DNA sequence: TGTGCCAGCAGCTCCGGGACAACCTCCTACGAGCAGTACTTC.

The CDR3: CASSTGGSSYEQYF. CDR3 nucleotides: TGTGCCAGCAGTACCGGGGGGAGCTCCTACGAGCAGTACTTC. The chain links TRBV6-2 or TRBV6-3 to TRBJ2-7; 7 bases fit TRBD2. Germline V gene data show CDR1 as MNHEY and CDR2 as SVGEGT. The CDR3 spans 14 residues. V lost 5 bases and J lost 0; bases outside the gene matches: 4.